This T cell receptor (beta chain) was identified during a study of response to subunit inactivated influenza vaccine. Study-level points and caveats: Authors suggested few new T cells are recruited by each seasonal influenza vaccination.

CDR3 length: 15 residues. Germline V gene data show CDR1 as SGHVS and CDR2 as FQNEAQ. The V end was cut by 5 bases, the J end by 0 bases, with 14 bases between. One entry per CDR3 protein results from TCRdb running MiXCR on the RT-PCR reads. The sample has 150,000 to 200,000 distinct CDR3 sequences, approximately 11% seen once. The table lists this clonotype with many counts. Its matching antigen is unknown. The chain recombines TRBV7-8 with TRBJ2-7; D is ambiguous. This material consisted of CD8+ T cells sorted from PBMCs, taken around 2 years after vaccination. The clonotype originates from a man aged 45 to 70 who received an inactivated influenza vaccine. The CDR3 here is CASSDLQWDSYEQYF. CDR3 coding DNA: TGTGCCAGCAGCGACCTACAGTGGGACTCCTACGAGCAGTACTTC.